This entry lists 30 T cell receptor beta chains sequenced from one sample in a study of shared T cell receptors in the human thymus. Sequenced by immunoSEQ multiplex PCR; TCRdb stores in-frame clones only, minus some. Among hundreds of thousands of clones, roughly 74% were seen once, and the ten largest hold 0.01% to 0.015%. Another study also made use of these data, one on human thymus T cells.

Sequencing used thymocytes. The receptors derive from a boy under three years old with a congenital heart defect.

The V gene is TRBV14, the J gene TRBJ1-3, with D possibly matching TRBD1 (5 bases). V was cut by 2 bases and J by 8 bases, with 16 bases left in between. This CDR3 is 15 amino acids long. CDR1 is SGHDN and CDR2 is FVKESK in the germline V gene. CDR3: CASSQSAGKADTIYF. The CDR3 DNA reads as TGTGCCAGCAGCCAATCCGCAGGGAAGGCAGACACCATATATTTT.

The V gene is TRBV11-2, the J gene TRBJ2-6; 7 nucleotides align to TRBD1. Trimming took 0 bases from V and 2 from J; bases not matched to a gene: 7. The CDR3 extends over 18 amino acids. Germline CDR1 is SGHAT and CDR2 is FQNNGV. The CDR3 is CASSLDPTGDTGANVLTF. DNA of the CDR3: TGTGCCAGCAGCTTAGACCCAACAGGGGACACTGGGGCCAACGTCCTGACTTTC.

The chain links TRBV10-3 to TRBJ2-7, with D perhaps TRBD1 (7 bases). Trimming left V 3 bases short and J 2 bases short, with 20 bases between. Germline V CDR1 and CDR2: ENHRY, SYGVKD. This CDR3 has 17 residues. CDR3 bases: TGTGCCATCAGTGAAGATTGGGTTGGCAGGGGGGCCTACGAGCAGTACTTC. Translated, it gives CAISEDWVGRGAYEQYF.

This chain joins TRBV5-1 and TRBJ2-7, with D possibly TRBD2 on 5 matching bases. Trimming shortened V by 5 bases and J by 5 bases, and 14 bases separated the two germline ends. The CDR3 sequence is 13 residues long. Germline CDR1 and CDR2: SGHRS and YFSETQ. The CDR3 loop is CASRPRQRDEQYF. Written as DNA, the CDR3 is TGCGCCAGCAGGCCCCGGCAGAGGGACGAGCAGTACTTC. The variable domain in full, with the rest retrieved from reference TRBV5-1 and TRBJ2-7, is KAGVTQTPRYLIKTRGQQVTLSCSPISGHRSVSWYQQTPGQGLQFLFEYFSETQRNKGNFPGRFSGRQFSNSRSEMNVSTLELGDSALYLCASRPRQRDEQYFGPGTRLTVT.

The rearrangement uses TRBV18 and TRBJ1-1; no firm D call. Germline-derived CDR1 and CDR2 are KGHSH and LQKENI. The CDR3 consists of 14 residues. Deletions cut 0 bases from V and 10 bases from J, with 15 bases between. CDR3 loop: CASSPPRGHAGAFF. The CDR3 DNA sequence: TGTGCCAGCTCACCACCGCGGGGTCACGCGGGAGCTTTCTTT.

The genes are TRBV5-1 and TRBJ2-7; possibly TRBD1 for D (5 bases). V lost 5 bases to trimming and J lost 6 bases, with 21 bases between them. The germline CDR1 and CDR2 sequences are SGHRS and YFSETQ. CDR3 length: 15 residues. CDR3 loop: CASRAATARYREQYF. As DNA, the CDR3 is TGCGCCAGCAGGGCAGCGACAGCCCGTTATCGCGAGCAGTACTTC. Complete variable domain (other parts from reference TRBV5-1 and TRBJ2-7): KAGVTQTPRYLIKTRGQQVTLSCSPISGHRSVSWYQQTPGQGLQFLFEYFSETQRNKGNFPGRFSGRQFSNSRSEMNVSTLELGDSALYLCASRAATARYREQYFGPGTRLTVT.

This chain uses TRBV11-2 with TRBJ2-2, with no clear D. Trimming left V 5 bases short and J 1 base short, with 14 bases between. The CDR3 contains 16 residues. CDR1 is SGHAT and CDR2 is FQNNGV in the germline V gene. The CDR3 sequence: CASSPVGWKNTGELFF. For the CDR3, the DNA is TGTGCCAGCAGCCCGGTCGGGTGGAAGAACACCGGGGAGCTGTTTTTT.

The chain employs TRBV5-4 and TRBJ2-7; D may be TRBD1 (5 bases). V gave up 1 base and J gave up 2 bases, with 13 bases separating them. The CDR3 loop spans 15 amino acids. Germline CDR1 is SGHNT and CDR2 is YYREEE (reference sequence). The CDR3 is CASSLQRGSAYEQYF. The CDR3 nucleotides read TGTGCCAGCAGCTTGCAAAGGGGAAGCGCCTACGAGCAGTACTTC.

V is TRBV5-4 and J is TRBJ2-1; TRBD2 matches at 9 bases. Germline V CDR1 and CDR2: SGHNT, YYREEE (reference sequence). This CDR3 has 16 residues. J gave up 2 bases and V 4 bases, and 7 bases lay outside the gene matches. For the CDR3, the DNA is TGTGCCAGCAGCCCCGTAGCGGGAGCCCCCTACAATGAGCAGTTCTTC. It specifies CASSPVAGAPYNEQFF.

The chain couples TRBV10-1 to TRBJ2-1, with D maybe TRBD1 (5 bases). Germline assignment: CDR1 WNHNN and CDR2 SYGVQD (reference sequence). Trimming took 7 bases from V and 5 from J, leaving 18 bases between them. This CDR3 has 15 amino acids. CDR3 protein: CASTHQAVGDNEQFF. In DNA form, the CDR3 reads TGCGCCAGCACCCACCAGGCGGTAGGGGACAATGAGCAGTTCTTC.

The CDR3 nucleotides read TGTGCCAGCTCACCAAACCCCGCGTCTGCGAACTACGAGCAGTACTTC. It translates to CASSPNPASANYEQYF. This chain connects TRBV18 to TRBJ2-7; D gene uncertain. CDR3 length equals 16 residues. V gave up 2 bases and J gave up 3 bases, with 17 bases separating them. The germline V gene encodes CDR1 KGHSH and CDR2 LQKENI.

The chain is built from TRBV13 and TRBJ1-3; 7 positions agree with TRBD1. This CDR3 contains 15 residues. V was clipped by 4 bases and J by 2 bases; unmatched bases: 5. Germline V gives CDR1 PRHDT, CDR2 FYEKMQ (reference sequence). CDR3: CASSSLTGTGNTIYF. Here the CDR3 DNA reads TGTGCCAGCAGCTCCCTGACAGGGACTGGAAACACCATATATTTT.

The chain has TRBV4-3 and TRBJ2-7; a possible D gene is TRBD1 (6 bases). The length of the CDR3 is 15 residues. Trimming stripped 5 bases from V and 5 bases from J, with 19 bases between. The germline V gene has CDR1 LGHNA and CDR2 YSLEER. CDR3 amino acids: CASSSQGFRSDEQYF. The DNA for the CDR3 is TGCGCCAGCAGCTCCCAGGGGTTCAGATCTGACGAGCAGTACTTC.

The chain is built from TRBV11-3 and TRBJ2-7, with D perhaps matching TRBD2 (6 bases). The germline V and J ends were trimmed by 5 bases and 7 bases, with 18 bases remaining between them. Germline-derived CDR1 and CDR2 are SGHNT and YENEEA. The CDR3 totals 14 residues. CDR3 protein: CASSTPGPAGEQYF. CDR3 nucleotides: TGTGCCAGCAGCACCCCGGGCCCGGCGGGGGAGCAGTACTTC.

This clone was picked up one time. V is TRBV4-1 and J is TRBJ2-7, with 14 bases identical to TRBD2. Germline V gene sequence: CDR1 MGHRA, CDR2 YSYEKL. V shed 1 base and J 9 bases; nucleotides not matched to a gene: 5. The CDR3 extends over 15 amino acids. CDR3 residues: CASSQVPGLAGVQYF. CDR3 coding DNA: TGCGCCAGCAGCCAAGTCCCGGGACTAGCGGGAGTGCAGTACTTC.

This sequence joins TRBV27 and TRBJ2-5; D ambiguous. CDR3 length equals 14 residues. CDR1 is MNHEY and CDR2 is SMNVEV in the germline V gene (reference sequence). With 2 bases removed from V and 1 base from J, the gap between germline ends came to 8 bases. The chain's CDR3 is CASSLNPVQETQYF. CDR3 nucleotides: TGTGCCAGCAGTTTAAACCCGGTCCAAGAGACCCAGTACTTC.

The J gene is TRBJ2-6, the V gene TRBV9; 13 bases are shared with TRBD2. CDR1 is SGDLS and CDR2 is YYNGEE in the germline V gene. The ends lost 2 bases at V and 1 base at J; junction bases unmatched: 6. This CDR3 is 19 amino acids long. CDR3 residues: CASSVRLAGGGSGANVLTF. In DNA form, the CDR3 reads TGTGCCAGCAGCGTTAGACTAGCGGGAGGAGGGTCTGGGGCCAACGTCCTGACTTTC.

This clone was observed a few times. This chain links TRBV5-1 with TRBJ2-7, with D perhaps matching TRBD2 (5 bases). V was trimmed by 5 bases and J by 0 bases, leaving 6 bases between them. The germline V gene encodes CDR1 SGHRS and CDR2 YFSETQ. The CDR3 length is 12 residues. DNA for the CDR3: TGCGCCAGCAGGGGGAGCTCCTACGAGCAGTACTTC. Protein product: CASRGSSYEQYF. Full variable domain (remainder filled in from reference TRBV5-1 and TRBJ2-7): KAGVTQTPRYLIKTRGQQVTLSCSPISGHRSVSWYQQTPGQGLQFLFEYFSETQRNKGNFPGRFSGRQFSNSRSEMNVSTLELGDSALYLCASRGSSYEQYFGPGTRLTVT.

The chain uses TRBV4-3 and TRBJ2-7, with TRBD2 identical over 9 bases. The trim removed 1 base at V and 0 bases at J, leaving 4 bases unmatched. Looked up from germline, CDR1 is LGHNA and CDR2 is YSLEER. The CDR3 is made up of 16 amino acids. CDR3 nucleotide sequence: TGCGCCAGCAGCCAAGGTAGACTAGCGGCCTCCTACGAGCAGTACTTC. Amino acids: CASSQGRLAASYEQYF.

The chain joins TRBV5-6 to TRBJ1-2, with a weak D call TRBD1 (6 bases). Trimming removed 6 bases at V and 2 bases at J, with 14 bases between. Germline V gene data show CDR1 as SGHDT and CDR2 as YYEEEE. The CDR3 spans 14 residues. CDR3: CASKGVSENYGYTF. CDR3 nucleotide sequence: TGTGCCAGCAAGGGGGTTAGTGAGAACTATGGCTACACCTTC.

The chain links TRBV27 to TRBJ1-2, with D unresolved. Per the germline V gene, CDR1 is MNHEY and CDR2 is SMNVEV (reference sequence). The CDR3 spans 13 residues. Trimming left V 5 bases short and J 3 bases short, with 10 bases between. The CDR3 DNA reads TGTGCCAGCAGTCCCAAGGAGGACTATGGCTACACCTTC. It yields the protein CASSPKEDYGYTF.

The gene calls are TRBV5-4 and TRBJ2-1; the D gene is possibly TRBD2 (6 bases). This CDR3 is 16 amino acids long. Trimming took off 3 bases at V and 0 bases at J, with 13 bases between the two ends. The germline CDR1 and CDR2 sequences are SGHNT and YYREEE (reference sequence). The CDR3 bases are TGTGCCAGCAGCTCTAGGGACTCGTGCTCCTACAATGAGCAGTTCTTC. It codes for CASSSRDSCSYNEQFF.

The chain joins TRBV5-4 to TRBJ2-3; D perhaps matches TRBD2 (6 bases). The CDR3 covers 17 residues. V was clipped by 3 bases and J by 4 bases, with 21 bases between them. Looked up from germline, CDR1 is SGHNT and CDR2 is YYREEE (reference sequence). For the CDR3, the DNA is TGTGCCAGCAGCTCACCTCCTAGGCTCGGAGGGCCAGATACGCAGTATTTT. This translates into CASSSPPRLGGPDTQYF.

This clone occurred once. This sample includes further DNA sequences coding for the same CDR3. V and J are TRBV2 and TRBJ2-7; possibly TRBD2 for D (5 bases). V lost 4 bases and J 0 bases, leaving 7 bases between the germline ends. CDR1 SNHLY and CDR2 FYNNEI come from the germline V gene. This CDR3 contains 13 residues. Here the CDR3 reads CASSARDSYEQYF. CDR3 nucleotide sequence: TGTGCCAGCAGTGCACGGGACTCCTACGAGCAGTACTTC.

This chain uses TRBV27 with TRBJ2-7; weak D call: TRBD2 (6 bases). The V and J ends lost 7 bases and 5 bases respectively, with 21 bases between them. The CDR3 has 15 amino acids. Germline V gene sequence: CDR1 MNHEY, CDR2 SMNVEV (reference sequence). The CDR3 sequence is CASTIPGEQIHEQYF. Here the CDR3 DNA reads TGTGCCAGCACTATACCGGGAGAACAGATCCACGAGCAGTACTTC.

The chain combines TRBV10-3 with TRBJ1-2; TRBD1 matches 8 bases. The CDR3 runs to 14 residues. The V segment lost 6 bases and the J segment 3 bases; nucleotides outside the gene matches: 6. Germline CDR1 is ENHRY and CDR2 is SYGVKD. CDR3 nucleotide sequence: TGTGCCATCAGAGATGGACAGGGTGACTATGGCTACACCTTC. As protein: CAIRDGQGDYGYTF.

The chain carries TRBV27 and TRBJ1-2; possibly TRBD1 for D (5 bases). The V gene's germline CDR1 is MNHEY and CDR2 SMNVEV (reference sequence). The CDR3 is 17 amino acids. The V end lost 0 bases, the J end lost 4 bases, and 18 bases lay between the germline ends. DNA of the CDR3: TGTGCCAGCAGTTTATCCCGATCTGGGGGGAGAATCTATGGCTACACCTTC. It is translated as CASSLSRSGGRIYGYTF.

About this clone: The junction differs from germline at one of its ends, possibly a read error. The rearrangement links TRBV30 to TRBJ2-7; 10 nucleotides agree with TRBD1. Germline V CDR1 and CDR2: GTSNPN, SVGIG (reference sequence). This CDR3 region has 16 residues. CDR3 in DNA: TGTGCCTGGAGTGATATTTTGGGACAGGGGTCCTCCGAGCAGTACTTC. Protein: CAWSDILGQGSSEQYF.

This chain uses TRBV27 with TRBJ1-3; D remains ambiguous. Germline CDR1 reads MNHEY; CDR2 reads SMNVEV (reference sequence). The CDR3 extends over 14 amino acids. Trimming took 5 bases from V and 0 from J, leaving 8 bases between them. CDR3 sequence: CASSPTSSGNTIYF. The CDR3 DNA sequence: TGTGCCAGCAGTCCGACAAGCTCTGGAAACACCATATATTTT.

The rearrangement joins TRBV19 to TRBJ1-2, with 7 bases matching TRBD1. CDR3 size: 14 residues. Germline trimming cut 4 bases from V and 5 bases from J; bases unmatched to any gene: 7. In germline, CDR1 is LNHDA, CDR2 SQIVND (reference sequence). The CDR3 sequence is CASSTTGNGYGYTF. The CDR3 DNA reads TGTGCCAGTAGTACGACAGGGAATGGGTATGGCTACACCTTC.